This entry lists 26 T cell receptor beta chains sequenced from one sample in a study of blood T cell repertoires in COVID-19. Profiling relied on immunoSEQ multiplex PCR, and the TCRdb table lists in-frame clones only, not all of them. The sample includes 100,000 to 150,000 clones, around 82% of them seen just once. The sample was peripheral blood. These TCRs come from a young woman who had recovered from COVID-19.

The chain uses TRBV7-9 and TRBJ1-4; 7 nucleotides agree with TRBD1. The ends lost 3 bases at V and 5 bases at J; junction bases unmatched: 6. The germline V gene encodes CDR1 SEHNR and CDR2 FQNEAQ (reference sequence). CDR3 length: 15 residues. DNA for the CDR3: TGTGCCAGCAGCTTGGGGTACAGGGGAAATGAAAAACTGTTTTTT. This codes for CASSLGYRGNEKLFF.

The rearrangement uses TRBV5-6 and TRBJ2-5; D possibly corresponds to TRBD1 (6 bases). V lost 0 bases and J lost 4, with 19 bases in between. Germline assignment: CDR1 SGHDT and CDR2 YYEEEE. There are 17 residues in the CDR3. The CDR3 region has the DNA TGTGCCAGCAGCTTGGCGGAAAACAGGGAATTGATAGAGACCCAGTACTTC. Its translation: CASSLAENRELIETQYF.

This clone has more than one count but fewer than ten. The chain recombines TRBV6-1 with TRBJ2-7, with D maybe TRBD2 (5 bases). The CDR3 length is 15 residues. In germline, CDR1 is MNHNS, CDR2 SASEGT. The ends were cut back, 1 base at V and 0 bases at J, with 10 bases in the middle. The CDR3 region is CASSEGGASSYEQYF. In DNA, the CDR3 is TGTGCCAGCAGTGAAGGGGGAGCCAGCTCCTACGAGCAGTACTTC.

The rearrangement uses TRBV9 and TRBJ2-3, with 10 bases matching TRBD2. V shed 0 bases and J 6 bases; nucleotides not matched to a gene: 7. Germline CDR1 and CDR2: SGDLS and YYNGEE. CDR3 size: 16 residues. DNA of the CDR3: TGTGCCAGCAGCGTAGAAGCTAGCGGGGGAATCGATACGCAGTATTTT. Its translation is CASSVEASGGIDTQYF. The variable domain in full, with the rest retrieved from reference TRBV9 and TRBJ2-3, is DSGVTQTPKHLITATGQRVTLRCSPRSGDLSVYWYQQSLDQGLQFLIQYYNGEERAKGNILERFSAQQFPDLHSELNLSSLELGDSALYFCASSVEASGGIDTQYFGPGTRLTVL.

The rearrangement links TRBV20-1 to TRBJ2-7; TRBD2 agrees at 9 bases. V shed 3 bases and J 4 bases; nucleotides not matched to a gene: 16. Germline lookup yields CDR1 DFQATT and CDR2 SNEGSKA (reference sequence). The CDR3 spans 17 residues. CDR3 coding DNA: TGCAGTGCTAGTTGGTCCGCGAAGGCTAGCGGGAAGTACGAGCAGTACTTC. Translated, it gives CSASWSAKASGKYEQYF.

This clone was picked up a small number of times. The chain carries TRBV7-2 and TRBJ1-2; D uncertain. The CDR3 totals 14 residues. Trimming cost V 3 bases and J 8 bases, with 16 bases left between them. Looked up from germline, CDR1 is SGHTA and CDR2 is FQGNSA. This chain's CDR3 is CASSLGGLNGGYTF. The CDR3 coding sequence is TGTGCCAGCAGCTTGGGCGGGCTTAACGGGGGCTACACCTTC.

The chain uses TRBV7-9 and TRBJ2-2, with 7 bases aligning to TRBD2. This CDR3 comprises 15 residues. The junction had 5 bases not matched to a gene; V was cut back by 0 bases and J by 7 bases. Germline V lookup: CDR1 SEHNR, CDR2 FQNEAQ (reference sequence). CDR3 region: CASSLAGGPVGELFF. The CDR3 nucleotides are TGTGCCAGCAGCTTAGCGGGAGGGCCTGTCGGGGAGCTGTTTTTT.

The genes are TRBV5-1 and TRBJ2-1, with TRBD1 identical over 10 bases. This CDR3 has 14 amino acids. CDR1 and CDR2 (germline): SGHRS, YFSETQ. V lost 3 bases and J lost 6; bases outside the gene matches: 3. The CDR3 here is CASSSGQGGNEQFF. DNA of the CDR3: TGCGCCAGCAGCTCCGGACAGGGGGGCAATGAGCAGTTCTTC.

This clone turned up a few times. The chain carries TRBV6-5 and TRBJ2-1; 9 nucleotides line up with TRBD1. V gave up 6 bases and J gave up 3 bases; unmatched junction bases: 6. This CDR3 spans 15 amino acids. The germline V gene has CDR1 MNHEY and CDR2 SVGAGI. CDR3 bases: TGTGCCAGCAGCGGCCGGGACAGGGTCTACAATGAGCAGTTCTTC. Amino acids: CASSGRDRVYNEQFF.

This chain uses TRBV7-9 with TRBJ1-6; possibly TRBD1 for D (6 bases). This CDR3 comprises 16 residues. CDR1 and CDR2 (germline): SEHNR, FQNEAQ (reference sequence). Trimming pared 1 base from V and 10 bases from J, leaving 17 bases between. The CDR3 DNA reads as TGTGCCAGCAGCTTAGGGGGAACAGGGAACGGGTCACCCCTCCACTTT. Translation gives CASSLGGTGNGSPLHF.

The gene calls are TRBV30 and TRBJ2-7; D possibly corresponds to TRBD2 (5 bases). V was pared by 0 bases and J by 7 bases, with 10 bases between. CDR3 size: 12 residues. CDR1 is GTSNPN and CDR2 is SVGIG in the germline V gene (reference sequence). CDR3 sequence (DNA): TGTGCCTGGAGTGTAGGTTCGGGAGAGCAGTACTTC. Translating gives CAWSVGSGEQYF.

The J gene is TRBJ2-2, the V gene TRBV5-4; 13 nucleotides align to TRBD2. There are 15 residues in the CDR3. The ends lost 4 bases at V and 5 bases at J; junction bases unmatched: 2. Germline V CDR1 and CDR2: SGHNT, YYREEE (reference sequence). CDR3 coding DNA: TGTGCCAGCAGCCAGGGACTAGCGGGGACCGGGGAGCTGTTTTTT. Translating it yields CASSQGLAGTGELFF.

The chain has TRBV7-2 and TRBJ2-3; 7 bases match TRBD2. CDR1 is SGHTA, CDR2 FQGNSA, per germline. This CDR3 spans 13 amino acids. V was clipped by 10 bases and J by 2 bases; unmatched bases: 6. The CDR3 reads CAKRGSDTDTQYF. The CDR3 DNA sequence: TGTGCCAAGCGGGGTAGCGACACAGATACGCAGTATTTT.

V is TRBV27 and J is TRBJ2-1; TRBD2 matches at 15 bases. CDR3 length: 19 residues. Germline lookup yields CDR1 MNHEY and CDR2 SMNVEV (reference sequence). The V gene end was trimmed by 6 bases and the J gene end by 6 bases; junction bases not matched to a gene: 15. The CDR3 sequence is CASSLQPGLAGGVSNEQFF. Here the CDR3 DNA reads TGTGCCAGCAGCCTACAACCGGGACTAGCGGGGGGTGTGTCCAATGAGCAGTTCTTC.

The V and J genes are TRBV5-8 and TRBJ1-6; 7 bases align to TRBD1. Germline V CDR1 and CDR2: SGHTS, YDEGEE. Trimming cost V 3 bases and J 10 bases; bases outside gene matches: 10. This CDR3 is 15 amino acids long. CDR3 bases: TGTGCCAGCAGCTACGCCGGGACAGAATACTCACCCCTCCACTTT. It translates to CASSYAGTEYSPLHF.

The rearrangement uses TRBV14 and TRBJ1-2; unclear D gene. Trimming cost V 1 base and J 5 bases, with 17 bases left between them. This CDR3 has 16 amino acids. Germline lookup yields CDR1 SGHDN and CDR2 FVKESK. The CDR3 region has the DNA TGTGCCAGCAGCCAAGGACCGGGAAACAGCGATTATGGCTACACCTTC. It specifies CASSQGPGNSDYGYTF.

This sequence joins TRBV3-1 (or the pseudogene TRBV3-2) and TRBJ1-4, with a tentative D call TRBD1 (5 bases). The CDR3 is 16 residues long. Between the trimmed V and J ends, which lost 4 bases and 8 bases, there was a span of 20 bases. The germline gives CDR1 LGHDT, CDR2 YNNKEL (reference sequence). Here the CDR3 reads CASSRPGLAPKEKLFF. In nucleotides, the CDR3 is TGTGCCAGCAGCCGCCCGGGACTGGCCCCAAAAGAAAAACTGTTTTTT.

The chain couples TRBV20-1 to TRBJ1-5; no clear D gene. This CDR3 has 11 amino acids. Germline V gene lookup returns CDR1 DFQATT and CDR2 SNEGSKA (reference sequence). V was pared by 0 bases and J by 14 bases, with 11 bases between. The CDR3 is CSARDLRQEHF. In nucleotides, the CDR3 is TGCAGTGCTAGAGATTTGAGACAAGAGCATTTT.

The chain recombines TRBV27 with TRBJ2-7; D may be TRBD1 (6 bases). The CDR3 totals 14 residues. Germline V CDR1 and CDR2: MNHEY, SMNVEV (reference sequence). Trimming stripped 7 bases from V and 1 base from J, with 14 bases between. CDR3 region: CASKTGTLSYEQYF. The CDR3 region has the DNA TGTGCCAGCAAAACCGGGACACTATCCTACGAGCAGTACTTC.

The chain uses TRBV19 and TRBJ1-5, with D tentatively TRBD1 (6 bases). Germline CDR1 LNHDA, CDR2 SQIVND (reference sequence). This CDR3 comprises 15 residues. The germline V and J ends were trimmed by 6 bases and 7 bases, with 19 bases remaining between them. CDR3 amino acids: CASSPPSTGSQPQHF. CDR3 nucleotide sequence: TGTGCCAGTAGCCCACCAAGTACAGGGAGCCAGCCCCAGCATTTT.

The chain combines TRBV15 with TRBJ1-1, with D possibly being TRBD1 (6 bases). Germline V gene data show CDR1 as LNHNV and CDR2 as YYDKDF (reference sequence). Between the trimmed V and J ends, which lost 4 bases and 8 bases, there was a span of 14 bases. The CDR3 is 13 residues long. CDR3 sequence: CATSNTGFLEAFF. CDR3 nucleotide sequence: TGTGCCACCAGCAATACAGGGTTTCTCGAAGCTTTCTTT.

The chain has TRBV5-1 and TRBJ2-5; D remains ambiguous. The CDR3 runs 15 residues. CDR1 is SGHRS, CDR2 YFSETQ, per germline. V lost 0 bases and J 3 bases, leaving 12 bases between the germline ends. Written as DNA, the CDR3 is TGCGCCAGCAGCTTGGCCTGGTTGAGTGAAGAGACCCAGTACTTC. Translation gives CASSLAWLSEETQYF.

V is TRBV6-5 and J is TRBJ2-5; TRBD2 matches at 7 bases. Germline V CDR1 and CDR2: MNHEY, SVGAGI. Germline trimming cut 7 bases from V and 4 bases from J; bases unmatched to any gene: 12. This CDR3 spans 15 amino acids. CDR3 in amino acids: CASTKNAGAPETQYF. For the CDR3, the DNA is TGTGCCAGCACTAAAAACGCGGGAGCCCCAGAGACCCAGTACTTC.

This rearrangement joins TRBV4-1 to TRBJ2-1; TRBD1 matches 11 bases. The CDR3 consists of 15 residues. The V gene's germline CDR1 is MGHRA and CDR2 YSYEKL. V was clipped by 1 base and J by 5 bases; unmatched bases: 1. The CDR3 nucleotides read TGCGCCAGCAGCCAAGGGACAGGGGGCCACAATGAGCAGTTCTTC. Its translation: CASSQGTGGHNEQFF.

This chain uses TRBV5-1 with TRBJ2-3; 8 bases align to TRBD2. Germline CDR1 is SGHRS and CDR2 is YFSETQ. The V segment lost 4 bases and the J segment 5 bases; nucleotides outside the gene matches: 9. CDR3 length equals 15 residues. The CDR3 loop is CASSLGSGEGDTQYF. For the CDR3, the DNA is TGCGCCAGCAGCCTTGGTAGCGGGGAGGGAGATACGCAGTATTTT. The full variable domain, completed using reference TRBV5-1 and TRBJ2-3, is KAGVTQTPRYLIKTRGQQVTLSCSPISGHRSVSWYQQTPGQGLQFLFEYFSETQRNKGNFPGRFSGRQFSNSRSEMNVSTLELGDSALYLCASSLGSGEGDTQYFGPGTRLTVL.

V gene TRBV5-4 combines with J gene TRBJ2-3, with 8 bases identical to TRBD1. The V gene's germline CDR1 is SGHNT and CDR2 YYREEE (reference sequence). V lost 7 bases to trimming and J lost 5 bases; unmatched junction nucleotides: 15. The CDR3 extends over 16 amino acids. The CDR3 reads CASRMFGRGRGDTQYF. CDR3 in DNA: TGTGCCAGCCGTATGTTCGGCAGGGGGCGCGGAGATACGCAGTATTTT.